This T cell receptor (beta chain) derives from a study of cytomegalovirus exposure and HLA in healthy donors. Study-wide points: The study designated 150 or so TCR beta chains cytomegalovirus-associated. One later analysis, an examination of the 90 to 150 validation repertoires, found that first-cohort TCR clusters tended to co-occur in them.

In regard to this clone: The antigen is not known.

CDR3 length equals 15 residues. V gave up 3 bases and J gave up 2 bases, with 11 bases separating them. The germline V gene has CDR1 MGHDK and CDR2 SYGVNS. Using immunoSEQ multiplex PCR, the repertoire was profiled, and TCRdb retains in-frame clones only, with some absent. The data hold 90,000 to 130,000 clones, with roughly 84% observed a single time. The sequenced material came from PBMCs. The V gene is TRBV25-1, the J gene TRBJ1-5; D perhaps matches TRBD1 (5 bases). This receptor was identified in a young woman in good health and CMV-seronegative. CDR3 in DNA: TGTGCCAGCAGTGAGGACAACTCGGGCAATCAGCCCCAGCATTTT. Protein: CASSEDNSGNQPQHF.